This T cell receptor beta chain was sequenced for a study of blood T cell repertoires in COVID-19. Study summary: Samples of COVID-19 (acute and convalescent) were obtained from the United States, Italy and Spain.

Adults between roughly 18 and 89 years of age took part from approximately 24 US areas. Germline values: CDR1 LNHDA, CDR2 SQIVND (reference sequence). The CDR3 has 15 residues. The junction had 7 bases not matched to a gene; V was cut back by 7 bases and J by 4 bases. In the original processing: Nucleated cell number was recorded as an estimate derived from reference gene primer amplification. The protocol was immunoSEQ multiplex PCR, while the TCRdb copy is restricted to in-frame clones and leaves out a portion. V, J and clone size are those of that table, while D and trimming were read from the DNA. The sample lists under 200,000 clones; 86% were seen once.

The sample comprised PBMCs or T cells enriched from blood (not recorded which). This clonotype was obtained from a man aged 40-49 years with acute COVID-19. The chain carries TRBV19 and TRBJ2-2; 9 bases map to TRBD1. The CDR3 region has the DNA TGTGCCAGTATTAACCGGGGACAGGGCACCGGGGAGCTGTTTTTT. Protein product: CASINRGQGTGELFF.